Listed below are T cell receptor beta chains from one sample, sequenced in a study of beta chain features in type 1 diabetes. TCRdb's table, derived via immunoSEQ multiplex PCR, lists solely in-frame clones and lacks some. This table has some 270,000 clones, less than 15% appearing once. Sequencing was carried out using naive CD4+ T cells from blood. The receptors here all came from a woman between 35 and 50 years old in good health. Each CDR3 is given with its conserved first and last residue. Each record gives: V gene, J gene, D gene, clone size, CDR3 length, CDR3 protein, CDR3 DNA. D genes are given only for firm matches. Clone size is not always given. Where it is, it says once, few, many or a class for expanded clones.

TRBV5-4	TRBJ2-7	-	-	15	CASSLPGLLSYEQYF	TGTGCCAGCAGCCTACCGGGACTCCTCTCCTACGAGCAGTACTTC
TRBV7-6	TRBJ2-7	TRBD2	few	13	CASSSRLAGEQYF	TGTGCCAGCAGCTCGCGACTAGCGGGTGAGCAGTACTTC
TRBV7-2	TRBJ2-1	-	-	15	CASSARLGAYNEQFF	TGTGCCAGCAGCGCCCGATTAGGGGCGTACAATGAGCAGTTCTTC
TRBV11-2	TRBJ2-7	TRBD2	many	15	CASSLLAGGPYEQYF	TGTGCCAGCAGCCTGCTAGCGGGGGGGCCGTACGAGCAGTACTTC
TRBV7-2	TRBJ2-5	TRBD1	few	12	CASTGTVETQYF	TGTGCCAGCACAGGGACAGTGGAGACCCAGTACTTC
TRBV29-1	TRBJ2-3	TRBD1	few	14	CSVLDRGPGDTQYF	TGCAGCGTTTTGGACAGGGGGCCCGGAGATACGCAGTATTTT
TRBV7-9	TRBJ2-4	TRBD1	many	14	CASSFGDRGNIQYF	TGTGCCAGCAGCTTTGGGGACAGGGGAAACATTCAGTACTTC
TRBV18	TRBJ1-5	-	-	16	CASSPQGAGLGQPQHF	TGTGCCAGCTCACCACAAGGGGCAGGGCTTGGGCAGCCCCAGCATTTT
TRBV18	TRBJ2-1	TRBD2	few	15	CASSPPGLAGNEQFF	TGTGCCAGCTCACCACCTGGACTAGCGGGTAATGAGCAGTTCTTC
TRBV2	TRBJ1-2	TRBD1	-	14	CASSEQQGNYGYTF	TGTGCCAGCAGCGAACAACAGGGGAACTATGGCTACACCTTC
TRBV5-1	TRBJ2-1	-	few	13	CASRKQGRNEQFF	TGCGCCAGCAGAAAACAGGGTCGCAATGAGCAGTTCTTC
TRBV6-1	TRBJ1-1	-	few	11	CASSGPREAFF	TGTGCCAGCAGTGGCCCCAGAGAAGCTTTCTTT
TRBV7-2	TRBJ2-3	TRBD1	-	12	CASSSTGVGEYF	TGTGCCAGCAGCTCGACAGGGGTCGGGGAGTATTTT
TRBV27	TRBJ2-7	TRBD1	few	13	CASSMDRGNEQYF	TGTGCCAGCAGTATGGACAGGGGGAACGAGCAGTACTTC
TRBV19	TRBJ2-7	TRBD2	-	14	CASSPGTTPYEQYF	TGTGCCAGTAGTCCCGGGACTACTCCCTACGAGCAGTACTTC
TRBV27	TRBJ2-7	-	-	15	CASPRPGQLSYEQYF	TGTGCCAGCCCCCGTCCGGGACAACTCTCCTACGAGCAGTACTTC
TRBV18	TRBJ2-3	-	-	12	CASSPSTDTQYF	TGTGCCAGCTCTCCGAGCACAGATACGCAGTATTTT
TRBV9	TRBJ2-7	TRBD2	few	15	CASRVTPGLAAEQYF	TGTGCCAGCAGAGTCACTCCGGGACTAGCGGCCGAGCAGTACTTC
TRBV7-9	TRBJ2-4	TRBD2	many	15	CASSPSGGLRYIQYF	TGTGCCAGCAGCCCCAGCGGGGGGCTGAGGTACATTCAGTACTTC
TRBV7-8	TRBJ1-5	-	-	16	CASTQRRADSNQPQHF	TGTGCCAGCACCCAAAGGAGGGCTGATAGCAATCAGCCCCAGCATTTT
TRBV12-5	TRBJ2-5	-	few	16	CASGLVPTTGQETQYF	TGTGCTAGTGGTTTGGTTCCGACAACCGGCCAAGAGACCCAGTACTTC
TRBV29-1	TRBJ1-2	TRBD1	few	13	CSVTGGGRYGYTF	TGCAGCGTCACAGGGGGAGGGAGATATGGCTACACCTTC
TRBV27	TRBJ2-3	TRBD2	-	19	CASSRLAGASLGGTDTQYF	TGTGCCAGCAGTAGACTAGCGGGGGCCTCTCTGGGGGGCACAGATACGCAGTATTTT
TRBV7-9	TRBJ2-3	TRBD2	-	19	CASSSTSLASGVFTDTQYF	TGTGCCAGCAGCTCCACGTCCCTCGCCAGCGGGGTGTTCACAGATACGCAGTATTTT
TRBV5-1	TRBJ1-2	-	once	16	CASSPGGRVLNYGYTF	TGCGCCAGCAGCCCCGGGGGGCGAGTCCTTAACTATGGCTACACCTTC
TRBV18	TRBJ1-1	TRBD1	few	14	CASSRDSMNTEAFF	TGTGCCAGCTCGAGGGACAGCATGAACACTGAAGCTTTCTTT
TRBV10-3	TRBJ2-5	-	-	13	CAISARVQETQYF	TGTGCCATCAGTGCCAGGGTCCAAGAGACCCAGTACTTC
TRBV6-6	TRBJ2-7	TRBD1	-	14	CAIAAGQGRYEQYF	TGTGCCATTGCAGCAGGACAGGGGCGCTACGAGCAGTACTTC
TRBV12-5	TRBJ2-6	-	few	15	CASATGVSGANVLTF	TGTGCTAGTGCCACGGGTGTCTCTGGGGCCAACGTCCTGACTTTC
TRBV7-2	TRBJ2-1	TRBD1	few	17	CASSSQAGTGGLNEQFF	TGTGCCAGCAGCTCCCAAGCCGGGACAGGGGGACTCAATGAGCAGTTCTTC
TRBV11-2	TRBJ1-2	-	few	14	CASSQDFSNYGYTF	TGTGCCAGCAGTCAAGATTTTAGTAACTATGGCTACACCTTC
TRBV30	TRBJ2-2	-	-	20	CAWSAPVISFSGISTGELFF	TGTGCCTGGAGTGCCCCCGTAATCAGTTTCAGCGGTATAAGCACCGGGGAGCTGTTTTTT
TRBV5-1	TRBJ1-2	-	few	15	CASSSSSTANYGYTF	TGCGCCAGCAGCTCATCGTCGACAGCAAACTATGGCTACACCTTC
TRBV5-6	TRBJ2-7	TRBD1	few	15	CASSPAGQGIYEQYF	TGTGCCAGCAGCCCCGCGGGACAGGGAATCTACGAGCAGTACTTC
TRBV7-6	TRBJ1-2	-	-	16	CASSLVLRGPGAGYTF	TGTGCCAGCAGCCTAGTGTTGCGGGGCCCGGGAGCGGGCTACACCTTC
TRBV5-1	TRBJ2-3	-	-	13	CASNQGRADTQYF	TGCGCCAGCAACCAGGGTCGGGCAGATACGCAGTATTTT
TRBV29-1	TRBJ1-1	-	few	10	CSALYGEAFF	TGCAGCGCCCTGTACGGTGAAGCTTTCTTT
TRBV10-3	TRBJ2-7	-	few	13	CAISGRGTYEQYF	TGTGCCATCAGTGGCAGGGGCACCTACGAGCAGTACTTC
TRBV4-3	TRBJ1-2	TRBD1	-	14	CASSQGRGLGGYTF	TGCGCCAGCAGCCAAGGGAGGGGGCTGGGTGGCTACACCTTC
TRBV10-3	TRBJ2-3	TRBD1	few	14	CAIRLTGSTDTQYF	TGTGCCATCAGGCTGACAGGGAGCACAGATACGCAGTATTTT
TRBV5-1	TRBJ2-2	TRBD1	-	17	CASSGLRDRENTGELFF	TGCGCCAGCTCTGGACTTCGGGACAGAGAAAACACCGGGGAGCTGTTTTTT
TRBV5-1	TRBJ1-3	-	few	14	CASSTGFSGNTIYF	TGCGCCAGCAGCACGGGGTTCTCTGGAAACACCATATATTTT
TRBV27	TRBJ2-1	TRBD2	once	16	CASSFRLAGGSNEQFF	TGTGCCAGCAGTTTCCGACTAGCGGGGGGTAGTAATGAGCAGTTCTTC
TRBV18	TRBJ2-7	TRBD2	few	15	CASSPNKRGAYEQYF	TGTGCCAGCTCACCGAATAAGCGGGGGGCCTACGAGCAGTACTTC
TRBV7-2	TRBJ2-5	TRBD2	-	17	CASSLVAGGPGKETQYF	TGTGCCAGCAGCTTAGTTGCGGGGGGGCCGGGGAAAGAGACCCAGTACTTC
TRBV7-2	TRBJ2-3	-	-	15	CASSLAGARYDTQYF	TGTGCCAGCAGCTTAGCTGGGGCCCGCTATGATACGCAGTATTTT
TRBV15	TRBJ2-5	TRBD1	few	15	CATSSRTGPIETQYF	TGTGCCACCAGCAGCCGGACAGGGCCTATAGAGACCCAGTACTTC
TRBV11-2	TRBJ1-2	TRBD1	few	16	CASSLGTGPLNYGYTF	TGTGCCAGCAGCTTGGGGACAGGGCCTCTTAACTATGGCTACACCTTC